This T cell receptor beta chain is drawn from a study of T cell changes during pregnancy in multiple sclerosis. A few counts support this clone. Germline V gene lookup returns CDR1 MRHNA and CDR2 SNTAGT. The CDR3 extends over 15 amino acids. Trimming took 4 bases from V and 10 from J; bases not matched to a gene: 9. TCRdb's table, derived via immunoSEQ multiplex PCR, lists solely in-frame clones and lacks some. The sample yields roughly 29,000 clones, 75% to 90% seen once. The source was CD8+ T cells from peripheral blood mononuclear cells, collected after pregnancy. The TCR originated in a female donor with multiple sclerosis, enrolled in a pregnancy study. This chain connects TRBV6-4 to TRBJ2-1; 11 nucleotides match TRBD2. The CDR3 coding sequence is TGTGCCAGCAGTGCCGGGACTAGCGGCTCGAACGAGCAGTTCTTC. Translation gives CASSAGTSGSNEQFF.